This TCR beta chain was documented in a study of beta chain features in type 1 diabetes. Germline CDR1 reads SGHDT; CDR2 reads YYEEEE. The V end lost 6 bases, the J end lost 3 bases, and 16 bases lay between the germline ends. The CDR3 has 14 residues. This clone was detected only a few times. Expressed TCRB transcripts were sequenced after all isolated RNA was converted to cDNA. Profiling relied on immunoSEQ multiplex PCR, and the TCRdb table lists in-frame clones only, not all of them. The repertoire holds more than 150,000 clones, 10% to 15% seen once, with approximately 0.62% in the top ten. Sequenced sample: central memory CD4+ T cells from blood. The TCR sequence derives from a woman between 18 and 30 years old in good health. The rearrangement uses TRBV5-6 and TRBJ2-7; D might be TRBD1 (6 bases). CDR3 in amino acids: CASNERTANYEQYF. In DNA form, the CDR3 reads TGTGCCAGCAACGAACGGACAGCAAACTACGAGCAGTACTTC. Supplemented by reference TRBV5-6 and TRBJ2-7, the full variable domain reads DAGVTQSPTHLIKTRGQQVTLRCSPKSGHDTVSWYQQALGQGPQFIFQYYEEEERQRGNFPDRFSGHQFPNYSSELNVNALLLGDSALYLCASNERTANYEQYFGPGTRLTVT.